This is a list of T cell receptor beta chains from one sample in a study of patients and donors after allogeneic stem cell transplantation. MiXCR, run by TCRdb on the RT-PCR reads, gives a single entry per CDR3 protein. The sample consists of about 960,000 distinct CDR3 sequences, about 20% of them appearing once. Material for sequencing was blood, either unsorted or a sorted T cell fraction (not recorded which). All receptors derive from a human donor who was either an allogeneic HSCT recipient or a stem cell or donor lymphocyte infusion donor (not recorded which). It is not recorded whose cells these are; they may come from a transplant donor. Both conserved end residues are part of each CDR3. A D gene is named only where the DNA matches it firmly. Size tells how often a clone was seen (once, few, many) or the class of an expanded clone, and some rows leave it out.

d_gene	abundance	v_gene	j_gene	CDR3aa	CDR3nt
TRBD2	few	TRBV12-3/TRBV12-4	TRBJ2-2	CASSWGRLADNTGELFF	TGTGCCAGCAGTTGGGGCCGACTAGCGGACAACACCGGGGAGCTGTTTTTT
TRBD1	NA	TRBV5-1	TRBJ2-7	CASSLVWDREANSYEQYF	TGCGCCAGCAGCTTGGTATGGGACAGAGAAGCCAACTCCTACGAGCAGTACTTC
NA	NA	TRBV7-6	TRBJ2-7	CASSHGPEQYF	TGTGCCAGCAGCCATGGGCCCGAGCAGTACTTC
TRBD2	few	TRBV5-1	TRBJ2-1	CASSLVSSGRFYNEQFF	TGCGCCAGCAGCTTGGTTAGTAGCGGGAGGTTCTACAATGAGCAGTTCTTC
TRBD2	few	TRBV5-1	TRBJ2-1	CASRAGTSGGANEQFF	TGCGCCAGCAGGGCCGGGACTAGCGGGGGGGCAAATGAGCAGTTCTTC
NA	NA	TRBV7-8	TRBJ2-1	CASSRPGGRQFF	TGTGCCAGCAGCCGACCGGGGGGCAGGCAGTTCTTC
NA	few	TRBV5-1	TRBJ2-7	CASSKDELEQYF	TGCGCCAGCAGCAAGGACGAGCTCGAGCAGTACTTC
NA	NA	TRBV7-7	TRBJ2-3	CASSPRGGDTQYF	TGTGCCAGCAGCCCCAGGGGGGGGGATACGCAGTATTTT
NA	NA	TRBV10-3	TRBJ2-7	CAIRDKQNYEQYF	TGTGCCATCAGGGACAAACAGAACTACGAGCAGTACTTC
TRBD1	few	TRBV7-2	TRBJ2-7	CASSHQPIDRGDEQYF	TGTGCCAGCAGCCACCAACCTATAGACAGGGGGGACGAGCAGTACTTC
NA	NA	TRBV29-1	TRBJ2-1	CSVSRGYDEQFF	TGCAGCGTCTCGAGGGGCTACGATGAGCAGTTCTTC
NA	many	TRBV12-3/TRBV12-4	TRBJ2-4	CASSLPAKNIQYF	TGTGCCAGCAGCCTACCAGCCAAAAACATTCAGTACTTC
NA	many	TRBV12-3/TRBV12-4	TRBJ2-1	CASSFLGGAWYNEQFF	TGTGCCAGCAGTTTCCTGGGTGGGGCTTGGTACAATGAGCAGTTCTTC
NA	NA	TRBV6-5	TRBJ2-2	CASSYGGPGGTGELFF	TGTGCCAGCAGTTACGGGGGGCCGGGAGGAACCGGGGAGCTGTTTTTT
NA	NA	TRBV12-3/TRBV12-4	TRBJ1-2	CASSLISGKNGYTF	TGTGCCAGCAGTTTAATATCAGGGAAGAATGGCTACACCTTC
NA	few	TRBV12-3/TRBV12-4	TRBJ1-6	CASCPRGGSPLHF	TGTGCCAGCTGTCCGCGGGGAGGTTCACCCCTCCACTTT
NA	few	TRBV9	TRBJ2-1	CASSEIAINEQFF	TGTGCCAGCAGCGAGATAGCGATCAATGAGCAGTTCTTC
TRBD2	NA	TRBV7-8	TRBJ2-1	CASSLVQLGSGRAFPYEQFF	TGTGCCAGCAGCTTAGTTCAGTTAGGGAGCGGGAGGGCCTTTCCGTATGAGCAGTTCTTC
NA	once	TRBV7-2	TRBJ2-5	CASSLSPRSAETQYF	TGTGCCAGCAGCTTATCCCCCAGGTCTGCGGAGACCCAGTACTTC
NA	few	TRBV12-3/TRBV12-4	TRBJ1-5	CASSTGIVEAQHF	TGTGCCAGCAGTACAGGGATTGTGGAGGCCCAGCATTTT
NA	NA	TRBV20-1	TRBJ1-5	CSARARSDNQPQHF	TGCAGTGCTAGAGCGCGGTCCGACAATCAGCCCCAGCATTTT
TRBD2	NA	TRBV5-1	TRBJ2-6	CASSFSLADGANVLTF	TGCGCCAGCAGCTTCTCCCTAGCGGACGGGGCCAACGTCCTGACTTTC
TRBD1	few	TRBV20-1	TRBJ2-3	CSASARDRAADTQYF	TGCAGTGCTAGCGCCCGGGACAGGGCAGCAGATACGCAGTATTTT
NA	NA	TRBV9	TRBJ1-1	CASNLGGNTEAFF	TGTGCCAGCAACCTCGGGGGGAACACTGAAGCTTTCTTT
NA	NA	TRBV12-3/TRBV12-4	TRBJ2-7	CASSLIAPVAETSYEQYF	TGTGCCAGCAGTTTAATAGCTCCTGTGGCGGAAACCTCCTACGAGCAGTACTTC
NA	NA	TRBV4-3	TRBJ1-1	CASGQDRGGSTEAFF	TGCGCCAGCGGCCAAGATAGGGGGGGAAGCACTGAAGCTTTCTTT
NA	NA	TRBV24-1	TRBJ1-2	CATSDLRHSYTF	TGTGCCACCAGTGATTTAAGACATTCCTACACCTTC
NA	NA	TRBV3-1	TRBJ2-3	CASSQARSRYF	TGTGCCAGCAGCCAAGCCAGGTCTCGGTATTTT
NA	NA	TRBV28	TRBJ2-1	CASSSGGAQSSYNEQFF	TGTGCCAGCAGCTCGGGCGGAGCGCAAAGCTCCTACAATGAGCAGTTCTTC
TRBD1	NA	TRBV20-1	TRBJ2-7	CSARGGQGAGNEQYF	TGCAGTGCTAGAGGTGGACAGGGGGCAGGAAACGAGCAGTACTTC
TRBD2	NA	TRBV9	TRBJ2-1	CASSGGTSIGVRSYNEQFF	TGTGCCAGCAGCGGTGGGACTAGCATAGGGGTTCGGTCCTACAATGAGCAGTTCTTC
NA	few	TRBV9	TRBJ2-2	CASSASASNTGELFF	TGTGCCAGCAGCGCTTCAGCTTCGAACACCGGGGAGCTGTTTTTT
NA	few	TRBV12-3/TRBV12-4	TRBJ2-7	CASSAGQGLAGNYEQYF	TGTGCCAGCAGTGCCGGACAGGGTCTAGCGGGGAACTACGAGCAGTACTTC
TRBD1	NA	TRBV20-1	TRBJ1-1	CSARGPDRVGTEAFF	TGCAGTGCTAGAGGTCCGGACAGGGTTGGGACTGAAGCTTTCTTT
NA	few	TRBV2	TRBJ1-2	CASSEAREVLGYTF	TGTGCCAGCAGTGAAGCGCGAGAGGTCTTAGGCTACACCTTC
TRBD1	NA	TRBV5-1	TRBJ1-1	CASSMTGKNTEAFF	TGCGCCAGCAGCATGACAGGGAAGAACACTGAAGCTTTCTTT
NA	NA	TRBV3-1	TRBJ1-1	CASSAGLTGEAFF	TGTGCCAGCAGCGCCGGGTTAACGGGTGAAGCTTTCTTT
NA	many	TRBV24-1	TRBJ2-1	CATSDPRDTGIKQFF	TGTGCCACCAGTGATCCCCGTGATACGGGAATAAAGCAGTTCTTC
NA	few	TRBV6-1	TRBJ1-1	CASTKEVHTEAFF	TGTGCCAGCACCAAGGAGGTCCACACTGAAGCTTTCTTT